This entry lists 28 T cell receptor beta chains sequenced from one sample in a study of molecular identifiers for immune sequencing clone quantification. One entry per CDR3 protein results from TCRdb running MiXCR on the PCR reads. The table has hundreds of thousands of distinct CDR3 sequences, about 25% seen once; the top ten hold approximately 0.75%. The material sequenced was naive CD8+ T cells from blood, with Jurkat cell RNA spiked in. As for subset: FACS-sorted CD8+CD4-CCR7+CD45RA+ naive T cells. The source is a human donor in good health. Some libraries in this study had Jurkat cell RNA spiked in.

This clonotype was seen only a few times. This chain links TRBV28 with TRBJ2-7; 9 positions agree with TRBD2. The germline CDR1 and CDR2 sequences are MDHEN and SYDVKM. The CDR3 is 14 amino acids. With V trimmed by 6 bases and J by 4 bases, 7 bases remained unmatched. The CDR3 loop reads CASSLRLAEYEQYF. The CDR3 nucleotides read TGTGCCAGCAGCCTCCGACTAGCGGAATACGAGCAGTACTTC.

This clonotype was detected many times. J is TRBJ1-5 and V is TRBV4-1, with D unclear. Germline lookup yields CDR1 MGHRA and CDR2 YSYEKL. V lost 0 bases and J 9 bases, leaving 15 bases between the germline ends. This CDR3 has 15 amino acids. CDR3 residues: CASSQDPGLRWPQHF. In DNA, the CDR3 is TGCGCCAGCAGCCAAGATCCCGGGCTGAGGTGGCCCCAGCATTTT.

A remark on this clonotype: A read error may produce the germline difference seen at one junction end. V is TRBV19 and J is TRBJ2-5; 7 bases align to TRBD1. Germline V gives CDR1 LNHDA, CDR2 SQIVND (reference sequence). The CDR3 spans 16 residues. As DNA, the CDR3 is TGTGCCAGTAGTGACCAGGGGGTCTGGCCCCAAGAGACCCGGTACTTC. Translating it yields CASSDQGVWPQETRYF.

The chain uses TRBV10-3 and TRBJ2-7; the D gene is possibly TRBD1 (5 bases). Germline CDR1 and CDR2: ENHRY and SYGVKD. The CDR3 extends over 15 amino acids. The V and J ends lost 3 bases and 1 base respectively, with 13 bases between them. CDR3 nucleotides: TGTGCCATCAGTGAAGTGGGGCCAGCGTCCTACGAGCAGTACTTC. It encodes CAISEVGPASYEQYF.

The rearrangement uses TRBV30 and TRBJ2-1; D is possibly TRBD2 (6 bases). Germline CDR1 and CDR2: GTSNPN and SVGIG (reference sequence). With 3 bases removed from V and 8 bases from J, the gap between germline ends came to 17 bases. The length of the CDR3 is 14 residues. The CDR3 DNA reads TGTGCCTGGAGCGCGACTAGTAAGGTCGATGAGCAGTTCTTC. Translated: CAWSATSKVDEQFF.

Ten or more counts support this clonotype. The J gene is TRBJ2-4, the V gene TRBV6-6; D gene ambiguous. V was pared by 6 bases and J by 6 bases, with 12 bases between. The CDR3 length is 13 residues. The germline V gene has CDR1 MNHNY and CDR2 SVGAGI (reference sequence). The CDR3 DNA sequence: TGTGCCAGCAGAACAGTATGGAGAAACATTCAGTACTTC. Translated: CASRTVWRNIQYF.

This clonotype was picked up many times. V is TRBV13 and J is TRBJ2-3; 8 bases map to TRBD2. The CDR3 covers 14 residues. The J segment lost 7 bases and the V segment lost 1 base, leaving 4 bases of the junction unmatched. Germline-derived CDR1 and CDR2 are PRHDT and FYEKMQ (reference sequence). CDR3 bases: TGTGCCAGCAGCTTAGCGGGGGGGCCAAATACGCAGTATTTT. This sequence encodes CASSLAGGPNTQYF.

This clonotype came up many times. This chain connects TRBV28 to TRBJ1-1; 9 nucleotides line up with TRBD1. Germline values: CDR1 MDHEN, CDR2 SYDVKM. V shed 8 bases, J shed 5 bases, and the junction held 3 bases outside the gene matches. This CDR3 is 12 amino acids long. Here the CDR3 reads CASATGGTEAFF. The CDR3 coding sequence is TGTGCCAGCGCGACAGGGGGAACTGAAGCTTTCTTT.

This clonotype was counted between two and nine times. V usage is TRBV7-9 and J usage is TRBJ2-6; D is unresolved. The CDR3 contains 17 residues. V lost 8 bases and J lost 2, with 19 bases in between. CDR1 SEHNR and CDR2 FQNEAQ come from the germline V gene (reference sequence). CDR3 bases: TGTGCCAGCGGATCTCATACAACACCTCCTGGGGCCAACGTCCTGACTTTC. Translated: CASGSHTTPPGANVLTF.

This clonotype occurred many times. At one end, the junction sequence differs from germline, possibly due to a read error. The chain carries TRBV5-6 and TRBJ1-1; D is ambiguous. The CDR3 extends over 13 amino acids. Germline loops: CDR1 SGHDT, CDR2 YYEEEE. The DNA of the CDR3 is TGCGCCAGCAGCTTGGATTCGGGCACTGAAGCTTTCTTT. It encodes CASSLDSGTEAFF.

Ten or more counts support this clonotype. The rearrangement uses TRBV2 and TRBJ2-3, with D maybe TRBD1 (6 bases). The CDR3 is 15 residues long. Germline lookup yields CDR1 SNHLY and CDR2 FYNNEI. The V gene lost 7 bases and the J gene lost 2 bases, with 16 bases spanning the gap. The CDR3 here is CASTKVVGATDTQYF. Written as DNA, the CDR3 is TGTGCCAGCACCAAAGTCGTGGGGGCCACAGATACGCAGTATTTT.

This clonotype was counted many times. This chain joins TRBV20-1 and TRBJ2-3; D perhaps matches TRBD2 (5 bases). The ends were cut back, 0 bases at V and 5 bases at J, with 15 bases in the middle. CDR3 length: 15 residues. Per the germline V gene, CDR1 is DFQATT and CDR2 is SNEGSKA (reference sequence). The CDR3 loop is CSAREFGVQGDTQYF. In DNA, the CDR3 is TGCAGTGCTAGAGAGTTCGGGGTGCAAGGAGATACGCAGTATTTT.

This clonotype was recorded many times. This rearrangement joins TRBV4-3 to TRBJ1-1; D is perhaps TRBD1 (6 bases). Per germline, CDR1 LGHNA and CDR2 YSLEER. V was clipped by 4 bases and J by 5 bases, with 14 bases between them. The CDR3 contains 14 residues. The CDR3 nucleotides are TGCGCCAGCAGCCTCTGGGATCAGGGGACTGAAGCTTTCTTT. Translation: CASSLWDQGTEAFF.

In regard to this clonotype: A read error is possible here, since a much larger clone lies one base away. The chain recombines TRBV20-1 with TRBJ2-7, with TRBD2 matching over 8 bases. Germline trimming cut 6 bases from V and 2 bases from J; bases unmatched to any gene: 12. Germline V gene data show CDR1 as DFQATT and CDR2 as SNEGSKA (reference sequence). The CDR3 runs 15 residues. CDR3 sequence: CSARTIAGTPYEQYF. The CDR3, as DNA: TGCAGTGCCCGGACCATAGCGGGAACCCCCTACGAGCAGTACTTC.

This clonotype showed up many times. This chain uses TRBV4-3 with TRBJ1-1, with D possibly matching TRBD1 (6 bases). Trimming removed 1 base at V and 5 bases at J, with 14 bases between. CDR3 length: 15 amino acids. CDR1 LGHNA and CDR2 YSLEER come from the germline V gene. The chain's CDR3 is CASSQAVGAGTEAFF. The CDR3 coding sequence is TGCGCCAGCAGCCAAGCGGTGGGGGCTGGGACTGAAGCTTTCTTT.

As regards this clonotype: A clone one base away is much larger, so this may be a read error. The CDR3 loop is CAGRPLYTEAFF. CDR3 DNA: TGTGCCGGCAGACCCCTCTACACTGAAGCTTTCTTT. The rearrangement links TRBV6-6 to TRBJ1-1; no clear D gene. The germline V gene has CDR1 MNHNY and CDR2 SVGAGI (reference sequence). The CDR3 is made up of 12 amino acids.

The genes are TRBV4-2 and TRBJ2-7; a possible D gene is TRBD2 (5 bases). V lost 0 bases and J 3 bases, leaving 12 bases between the germline ends. The CDR3 is 15 residues long. Germline V gene sequence: CDR1 LGHNA, CDR2 YNFKEQ. The CDR3 loop is CASSQEEEVIYEQYF. CDR3 sequence (DNA): TGTGCCAGCAGCCAAGAGGAGGAGGTTATCTACGAGCAGTACTTC.

This clonotype has just one count. The J gene is TRBJ2-3, the V gene TRBV7-6; perhaps TRBD2 as D (5 bases). The germline V and J ends were trimmed by 8 bases and 8 bases, with 20 bases remaining between them. Looked up from germline, CDR1 is SGHVS and CDR2 is FNYEAQ. This CDR3 region has 14 residues. CDR3 coding DNA: TGTGCCAGCCGCCCGAGGGTAGGACCAGCTACGCAGTATTTT. Translating it yields CASRPRVGPATQYF.

This clonotype has ten or more counts. The chain uses TRBV4-1 and TRBJ2-6; D possibly corresponds to TRBD1 (6 bases). The V gene's germline CDR1 is MGHRA and CDR2 YSYEKL. V was pared by 4 bases and J by 2 bases, with 12 bases between. The CDR3 has 16 residues. CDR3 residues: CASSLIHRAGANVLTF. The CDR3 DNA is TGCGCCAGCAGCCTTATACACAGGGCTGGGGCCAACGTCCTGACTTTC.

A remark on this clonotype: A much larger clone differs by one base, so this may be a read error. The chain couples TRBV13 to TRBJ2-4; the D is unclear. The CDR3 loop spans 16 amino acids. V was trimmed by 5 bases and J by 4 bases, leaving 18 bases between them. The germline V gene encodes CDR1 PRHDT and CDR2 FYEKMQ (reference sequence). CDR3 DNA: TGTGCCAGCAGCGCTCCCGAGCCAGGCCGGAAAAACATTCAGTACTTC. Encoded protein: CASSAPEPGRKNIQYF.

This clonotype was found once. A much larger clone lies a single base off, so this may be a read error. The chain links TRBV7-2 to TRBJ1-4; D unresolved. Germline V gene data show CDR1 as SGHTA and CDR2 as FQGNSA. The CDR3 has 14 amino acids. CDR3 sequence (DNA): TGTGCCCGCAGCTTAGTTAGTCAAGGGGAAAAACTGTTTTTT. Translating gives CARSLVSQGEKLFF.

This clonotype was observed at least ten times. The chain employs TRBV10-2 and TRBJ2-3; tentatively, D is TRBD1 (6 bases). V lost 6 bases and J 0 bases, leaving 16 bases between the germline ends. The CDR3 consists of 16 residues. From germline, CDR1 is WSHSY and CDR2 SAAADI. Here the CDR3 reads CASSPPGQPSTDTQYF. CDR3 DNA sequence: TGCGCCAGCAGCCCCCCGGGACAACCTAGCACAGATACGCAGTATTTT.

V gene TRBV2 combines with J gene TRBJ2-1, with TRBD1 identical over 7 bases. Germline loops: CDR1 SNHLY, CDR2 FYNNEI. The CDR3 loop spans 12 amino acids. V was pared by 7 bases and J by 4 bases, with 1 base of the junction left unmatched. CDR3 residues: CASKGAYNEQFF. The CDR3 bases are TGTGCCAGCAAGGGGGCTTACAATGAGCAGTTCTTC.

This clonotype was observed a handful of times. The CDR3 coding sequence is TGCAGTGCAACACTAGCGGGAGCCGTCAATGAGCAGTTCTTC. Translation gives CSATLAGAVNEQFF. V gene TRBV20-1 combines with J gene TRBJ2-1; 11 positions agree with TRBD2. V lost 6 bases and J lost 6; bases outside the gene matches: 7. Germline V gives CDR1 DFQATT, CDR2 SNEGSKA (reference sequence). The CDR3 sequence is 14 residues long.

The V gene is TRBV14, the J gene TRBJ2-3; D possibly corresponds to TRBD2 (5 bases). The CDR3 is made up of 15 amino acids. V dropped 0 bases and J dropped 0 bases, with 7 bases sitting between them. Germline loops: CDR1 SGHDN, CDR2 FVKESK. The CDR3 spells CASSQDSESTDTQYF. CDR3 DNA sequence: TGTGCCAGCAGCCAAGATAGCGAGAGCACAGATACGCAGTATTTT.

This clonotype has only a few counts. The chain has TRBV9 and TRBJ2-7; D is perhaps TRBD1 or TRBD2 (5 bases each). This CDR3 contains 15 residues. Germline-derived CDR1 and CDR2 are SGDLS and YYNGEE. The germline V and J ends were trimmed by 3 bases and 6 bases, with 19 bases remaining between them. CDR3 in amino acids: CASSADPGTLSEQYF. The CDR3 bases are TGTGCCAGCAGCGCCGACCCTGGGACCCTAAGCGAGCAGTACTTC.

The chain couples TRBV4-1 to TRBJ1-2; D is perhaps TRBD1 (5 bases). The CDR3 runs 16 residues. The V end was cut by 4 bases, the J end by 5 bases, with 20 bases between. Germline lookup yields CDR1 MGHRA and CDR2 YSYEKL. CDR3 in amino acids: CASSPKEATGLYGYTF. The CDR3 DNA reads as TGCGCCAGCAGCCCGAAGGAAGCCACGGGACTTTATGGCTACACCTTC.

This clonotype was observed a few times. The V gene is TRBV5-6, the J gene TRBJ1-4, with a tentative D call TRBD1 (5 bases). V was trimmed by 0 bases and J by 3 bases, leaving 9 bases between them. The germline V gene encodes CDR1 SGHDT and CDR2 YYEEEE. There are 15 residues in the CDR3. CDR3 coding DNA: TGTGCCAGCAGCTTGGTACGGGGCGCTAATGAAAAACTGTTTTTT. Its translation: CASSLVRGANEKLFF.